This T cell receptor beta chain emerged from a study of shared clonotypes between healthy human individuals. The V gene lost 4 bases and the J gene lost 4 bases, with 15 bases spanning the gap. The CDR3 has 15 residues. Looked up from germline, CDR1 is SGHKS and CDR2 is YYEKEE (reference sequence). The genomic DNA of each subset was split evenly across several immunoSEQ plates. The table came from immunoSEQ multiplex PCR; TCRdb's copy has only in-frame clones and leaves some out. The table has 1.5 million to 2.5 million clones, roughly 94% seen once; the top ten hold 0.95% to 1.5%. Study-level findings and limits: Memory subsets generally showed smaller estimated richness than naive subsets did.

As concerns this clone: The target antigen is unknown.

The naive CD8 subset, CD45RO-negative cells positively selected for CCR7, excluded terminally differentiated effector memory CD45RA+ cells. Free of recent acute infections or vaccinations, the donors were healthy HIV-negative adults. The TCR sequence derives from a man aged 18 to 30 in good health. The V and J genes are TRBV5-5 and TRBJ2-1; the D gene is possibly TRBD1 (6 bases). Sequences were obtained from naive CD8+ T cells sorted from blood. CDR3 DNA sequence: TGTGCCAGCAGCCATCTTCAGGGGATTTACAATGAGCAGTTCTTC. Its protein is CASSHLQGIYNEQFF.